Below, 5 T cell receptor beta chains from the same sample are listed, as sequenced in a study of response to subunit inactivated influenza vaccine. Each CDR3 protein gets one entry after TCRdb re-called the RT-PCR reads with MiXCR. In the table there are some 300,000 distinct CDR3 sequences, about 20% of which are singletons. Sequenced material: PBMCs from blood, taken roughly 20 months after vaccination. These receptors were obtained from a man aged 45 to 70 who received an inactivated influenza vaccine.

This clonotype showed up many times. The rearrangement uses TRBV3-1 and TRBJ1-1; no clear D. Per the germline V gene, CDR1 is LGHDT and CDR2 is YNNKEL (reference sequence). With 1 base removed from V and 1 base from J, the gap between germline ends came to 7 bases. CDR3 length: 14 amino acids. CDR3 sequence reads: CASSQGGWNTEAFF. CDR3 coding DNA: TGTGCCAGCAGCCAAGGCGGTTGGAACACTGAAGCTTTCTTT.

The V call is TRBV19, the J call TRBJ2-3, with D hard to call. V shed 7 bases and J shed 5 bases, with 10 bases lying between them. The CDR3 covers 12 residues. From germline, CDR1 is LNHDA and CDR2 SQIVND (reference sequence). The CDR3 sequence is CASTIRGDTQYF. In DNA, the CDR3 is TGTGCCAGTACGATTCGTGGAGATACGCAGTATTTT.

This clonotype was detected only a few times. The V and J genes are TRBV12-3 or TRBV12-4 and TRBJ2-6, with D uncertain. V was shortened by 3 bases and J by 0 bases, with 9 bases between the two germline ends. The length of the CDR3 is 16 residues. The CDR3 nucleotides are TGTGCCAGCAGTTTGGGTGTCAGCTCTGGGGCCAACGTCCTGACTTTC. This sequence encodes CASSLGVSSGANVLTF.

The genes are TRBV11-2 and TRBJ2-1; weak D call: TRBD2 (5 bases). V was clipped by 8 bases and J by 0 bases, with 14 bases between them. Germline loops: CDR1 SGHAT, CDR2 FQNNGV. This CDR3 contains 15 residues. CDR3 sequence: CASGSGVSSYNEQFF. CDR3 sequence (DNA): TGTGCCAGCGGATCCGGGGTCAGCTCCTACAATGAGCAGTTCTTC.

This clonotype was counted only a few times. The chain uses TRBV7-2 and TRBJ2-6; the D is unclear. Between the trimmed V and J ends, which lost 6 bases and 2 bases, there was a span of 11 bases. CDR3 length: 15 amino acids. Germline assignment: CDR1 SGHTA and CDR2 FQGNSA. In DNA form, the CDR3 reads TGTGCCAGCAGGAATGCTATGGCTGGGGCCAACGTCCTGACTTTC. This sequence encodes CASRNAMAGANVLTF.